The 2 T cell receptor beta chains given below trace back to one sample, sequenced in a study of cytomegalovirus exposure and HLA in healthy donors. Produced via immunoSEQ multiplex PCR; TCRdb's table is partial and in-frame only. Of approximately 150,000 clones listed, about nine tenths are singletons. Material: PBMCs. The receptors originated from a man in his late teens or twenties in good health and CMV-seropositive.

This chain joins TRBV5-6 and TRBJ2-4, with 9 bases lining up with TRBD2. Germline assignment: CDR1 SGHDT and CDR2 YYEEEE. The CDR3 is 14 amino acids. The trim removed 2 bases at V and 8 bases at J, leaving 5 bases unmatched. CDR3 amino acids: CASSFGLALDIQYF. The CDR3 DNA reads TGTGCCAGCAGCTTCGGACTAGCGCTAGACATTCAGTACTTC.

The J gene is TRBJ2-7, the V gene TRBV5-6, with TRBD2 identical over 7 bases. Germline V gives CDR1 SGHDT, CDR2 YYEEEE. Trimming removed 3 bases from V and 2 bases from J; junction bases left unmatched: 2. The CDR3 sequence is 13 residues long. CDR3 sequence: CASSYGTTYEQYF. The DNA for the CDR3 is TGTGCCAGCAGCTACGGGACTACCTACGAGCAGTACTTC.